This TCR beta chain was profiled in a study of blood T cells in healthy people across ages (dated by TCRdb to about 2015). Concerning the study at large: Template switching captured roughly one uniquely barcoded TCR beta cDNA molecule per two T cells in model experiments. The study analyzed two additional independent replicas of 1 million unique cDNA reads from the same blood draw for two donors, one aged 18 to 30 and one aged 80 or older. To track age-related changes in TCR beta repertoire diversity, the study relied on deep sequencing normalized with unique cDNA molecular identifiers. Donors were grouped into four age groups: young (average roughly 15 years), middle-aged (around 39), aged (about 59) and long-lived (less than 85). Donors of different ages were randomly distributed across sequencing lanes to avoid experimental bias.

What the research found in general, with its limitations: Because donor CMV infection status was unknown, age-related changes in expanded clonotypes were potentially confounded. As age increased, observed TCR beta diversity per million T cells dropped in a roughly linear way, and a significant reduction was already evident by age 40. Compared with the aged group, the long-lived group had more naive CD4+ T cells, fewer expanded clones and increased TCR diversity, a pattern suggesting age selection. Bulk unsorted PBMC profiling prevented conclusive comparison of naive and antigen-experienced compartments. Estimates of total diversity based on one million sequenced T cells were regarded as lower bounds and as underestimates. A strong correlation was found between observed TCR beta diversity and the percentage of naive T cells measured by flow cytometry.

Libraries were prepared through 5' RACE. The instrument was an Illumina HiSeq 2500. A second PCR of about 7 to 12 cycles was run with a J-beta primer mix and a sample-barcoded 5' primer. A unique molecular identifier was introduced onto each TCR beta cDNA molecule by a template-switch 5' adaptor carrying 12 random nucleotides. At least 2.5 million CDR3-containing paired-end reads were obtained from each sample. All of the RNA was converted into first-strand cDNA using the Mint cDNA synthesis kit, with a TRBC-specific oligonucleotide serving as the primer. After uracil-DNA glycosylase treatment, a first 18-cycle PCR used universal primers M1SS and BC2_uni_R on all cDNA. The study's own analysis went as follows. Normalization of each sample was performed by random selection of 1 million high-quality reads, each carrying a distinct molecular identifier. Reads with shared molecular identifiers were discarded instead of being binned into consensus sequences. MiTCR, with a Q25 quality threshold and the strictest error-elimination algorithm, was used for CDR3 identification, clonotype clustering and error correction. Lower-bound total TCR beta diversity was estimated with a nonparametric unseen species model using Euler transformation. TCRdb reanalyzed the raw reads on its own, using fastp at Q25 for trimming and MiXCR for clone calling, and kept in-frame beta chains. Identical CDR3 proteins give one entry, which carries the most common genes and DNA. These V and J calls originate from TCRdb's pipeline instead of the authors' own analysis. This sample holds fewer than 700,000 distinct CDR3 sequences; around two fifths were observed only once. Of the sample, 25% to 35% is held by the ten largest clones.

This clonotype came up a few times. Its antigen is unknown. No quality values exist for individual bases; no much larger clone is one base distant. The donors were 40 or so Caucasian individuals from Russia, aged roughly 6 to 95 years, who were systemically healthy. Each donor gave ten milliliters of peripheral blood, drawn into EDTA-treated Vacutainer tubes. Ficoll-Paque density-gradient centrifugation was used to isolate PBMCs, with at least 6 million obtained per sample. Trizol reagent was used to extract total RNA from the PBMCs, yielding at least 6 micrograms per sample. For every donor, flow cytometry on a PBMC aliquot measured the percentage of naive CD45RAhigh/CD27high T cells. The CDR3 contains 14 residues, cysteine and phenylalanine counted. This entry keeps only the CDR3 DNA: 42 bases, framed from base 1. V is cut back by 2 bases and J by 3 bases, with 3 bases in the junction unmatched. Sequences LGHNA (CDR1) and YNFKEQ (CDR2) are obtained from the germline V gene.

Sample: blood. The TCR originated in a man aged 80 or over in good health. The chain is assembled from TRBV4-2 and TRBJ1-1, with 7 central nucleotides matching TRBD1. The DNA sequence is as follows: TGTGCCAGCAGCCAACCCGGGACAGACACTGAAGCTTTCTTT. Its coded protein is CASSQPGTDTEAFF.